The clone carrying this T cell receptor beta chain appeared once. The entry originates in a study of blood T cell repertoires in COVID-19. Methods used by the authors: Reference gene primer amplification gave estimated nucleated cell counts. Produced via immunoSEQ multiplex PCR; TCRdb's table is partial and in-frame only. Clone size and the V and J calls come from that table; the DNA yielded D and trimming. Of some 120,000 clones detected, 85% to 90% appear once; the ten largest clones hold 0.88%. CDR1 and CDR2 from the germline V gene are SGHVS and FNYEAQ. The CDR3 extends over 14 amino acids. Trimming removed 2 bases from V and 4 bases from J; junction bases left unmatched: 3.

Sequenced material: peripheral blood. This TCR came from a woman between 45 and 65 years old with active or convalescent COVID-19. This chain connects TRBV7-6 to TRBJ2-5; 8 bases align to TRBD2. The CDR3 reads CASSLLREGETQYF. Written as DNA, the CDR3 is TGTGCCAGCAGCTTACTTCGGGAGGGAGAGACCCAGTACTTC.